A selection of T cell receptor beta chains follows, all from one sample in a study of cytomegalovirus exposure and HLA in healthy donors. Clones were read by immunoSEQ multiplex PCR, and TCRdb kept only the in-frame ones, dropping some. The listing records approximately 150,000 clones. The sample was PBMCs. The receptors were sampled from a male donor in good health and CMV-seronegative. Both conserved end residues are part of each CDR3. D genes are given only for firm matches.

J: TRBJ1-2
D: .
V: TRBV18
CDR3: CASSPGRDYGYTF
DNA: TGTGCCAGCTCACCGGGGAGGGACTATGGCTACACCTTC

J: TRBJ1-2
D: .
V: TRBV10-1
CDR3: CASSPGGDRLGGYTF
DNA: TGCGCCAGCAGCCCTGGGGGCGACAGGCTGGGGGGCTACACCTTC

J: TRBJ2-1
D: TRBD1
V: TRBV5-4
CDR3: CASSQRPGTGDHEQFF
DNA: TGTGCCAGCAGCCAACGTCCCGGGACAGGGGACCATGAGCAGTTCTTC

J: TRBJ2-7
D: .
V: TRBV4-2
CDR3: CASSPSRPGDHSYEQYF
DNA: TGTGCCAGCAGCCCTAGTAGACCAGGGGATCACTCCTACGAGCAGTACTTC

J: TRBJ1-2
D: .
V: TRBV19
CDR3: CASSISTVSTF
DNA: TGTGCCAGTAGTATTAGTACAGTTTCCACCTTC

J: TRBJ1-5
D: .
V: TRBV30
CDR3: CAWSVLPGQPQHF
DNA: TGTGCCTGGAGTGTTCTTCCCGGGCAGCCCCAGCATTTT

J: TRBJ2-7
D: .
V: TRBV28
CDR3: CASSEPRFSYEQYF
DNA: TGTGCCAGCAGTGAGCCCAGGTTCTCCTACGAGCAGTACTTC

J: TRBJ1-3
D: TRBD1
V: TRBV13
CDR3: CASSLGQHSGNTIYF
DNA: TGTGCCAGCAGCTTGGGACAGCACTCTGGAAACACCATATATTTT

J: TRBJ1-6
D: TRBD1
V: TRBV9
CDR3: CASSAWDRESYNSPLHF
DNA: TGTGCCAGCAGCGCCTGGGACAGGGAGTCCTATAATTCACCCCTCCACTTT

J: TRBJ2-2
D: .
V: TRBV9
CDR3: CASSVAGTNTGELFF
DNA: TGTGCCAGCAGCGTAGCAGGGACGAACACCGGGGAGCTGTTTTTT

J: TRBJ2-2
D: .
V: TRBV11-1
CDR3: CASSAGLFANTGELFF
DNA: TGTGCCAGCAGCGCCGGACTTTTCGCGAACACCGGGGAGCTGTTTTTT

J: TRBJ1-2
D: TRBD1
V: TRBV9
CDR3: CASSVGQGLYDYGYTF
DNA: TGTGCCAGCAGCGTGGGACAGGGGCTATATGACTATGGCTACACCTTC

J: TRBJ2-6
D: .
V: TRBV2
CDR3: CASSPTGSGANVLTF
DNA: TGTGCCAGCAGCCCTACGGGCTCTGGGGCCAACGTCCTGACTTTC

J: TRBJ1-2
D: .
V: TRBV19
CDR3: CASAAPRLDGYTF
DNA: TGTGCCAGTGCCGCCCCGCGACTGGATGGCTACACCTTC

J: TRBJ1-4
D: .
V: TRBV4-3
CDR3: CASSQDRATNEKLFF
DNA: TGCGCCAGCAGCCAGGACAGAGCAACTAATGAAAAACTGTTTTTT

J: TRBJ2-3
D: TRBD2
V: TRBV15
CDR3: CATRGSGGPDTQYF
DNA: TGTGCCACCCGGGGTAGCGGGGGTCCGGATACGCAGTATTTT

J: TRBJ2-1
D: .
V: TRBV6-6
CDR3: CASNRGGNEQFF
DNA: TGTGCCAGCAATAGGGGTGGGAATGAGCAGTTCTTC

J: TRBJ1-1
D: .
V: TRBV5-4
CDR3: CASSSDLLREWGTEAFF
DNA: TGTGCCAGCAGCTCGGACCTGCTCAGGGAATGGGGCACTGAAGCTTTCTTT

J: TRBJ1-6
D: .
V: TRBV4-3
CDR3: CASSQDLGANSPLHF
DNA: TGCGCCAGCAGCCAAGATTTAGGGGCAAATTCACCCCTCCACTTT

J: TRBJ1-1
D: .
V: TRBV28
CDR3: CASSLIGRDSTEAFF
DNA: TGTGCCAGCAGTCTCATAGGGCGGGACTCCACTGAAGCTTTCTTT

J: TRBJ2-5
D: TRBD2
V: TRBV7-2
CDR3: CASSPGTSGLGAQYF
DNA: TGTGCCAGCAGCCCCGGGACTAGCGGGCTCGGGGCCCAGTACTTC

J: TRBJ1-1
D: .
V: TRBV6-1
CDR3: CASTTRDTKPEAFF
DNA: TGTGCCAGCACAACTCGGGACACTAAACCTGAAGCTTTCTTT

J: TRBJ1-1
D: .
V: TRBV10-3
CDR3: CAISAQEAYTEAFF
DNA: TGTGCCATCAGTGCCCAGGAGGCCTACACTGAAGCTTTCTTT

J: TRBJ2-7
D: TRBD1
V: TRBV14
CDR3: CASSPGTGAYEQYF
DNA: TGTGCCAGCAGCCCGGGGACAGGGGCCTACGAGCAGTACTTC

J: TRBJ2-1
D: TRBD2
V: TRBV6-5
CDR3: CASSYSSGSSYNEQFF
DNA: TGTGCCAGCAGTTACTCTAGCGGGAGCTCCTACAATGAGCAGTTCTTC

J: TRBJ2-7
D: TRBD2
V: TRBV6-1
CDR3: CASSEPGLAVYEQYF
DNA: TGTGCCAGCTCAGAACCGGGACTAGCAGTCTACGAGCAGTACTTC

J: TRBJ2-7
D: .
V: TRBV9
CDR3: CASSVGMGGLHEQYF
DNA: TGTGCCAGCAGCGTAGGGATGGGGGGTCTCCACGAGCAGTACTTC

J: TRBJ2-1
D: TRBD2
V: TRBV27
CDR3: CASGRGGNEQFF
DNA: TGTGCCAGCGGGCGGGGGGGCAATGAGCAGTTCTTC

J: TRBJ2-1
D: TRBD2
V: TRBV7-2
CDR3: CASSPSSGSLNEQFF
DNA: TGTGCCAGCAGCCCGTCTAGCGGGAGTCTCAATGAGCAGTTCTTC

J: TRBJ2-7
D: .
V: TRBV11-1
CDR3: CASSLGQVSYEQYF
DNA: TGTGCCAGCAGCTTAGGACAGGTCTCCTACGAGCAGTACTTC

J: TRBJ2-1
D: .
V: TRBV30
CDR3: CAWITRGYNEQFF
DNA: TGTGCCTGGATAACCAGGGGTTACAATGAGCAGTTCTTC

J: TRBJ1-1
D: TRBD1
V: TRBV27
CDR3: CASTFSGQGIGVTEAFF
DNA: TGTGCCAGCACTTTCTCGGGACAGGGGATAGGAGTCACTGAAGCTTTCTTT

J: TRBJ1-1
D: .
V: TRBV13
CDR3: CASSSLGSAEAFF
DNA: TGTGCCAGCAGCTCTCTGGGGAGTGCTGAAGCTTTCTTT

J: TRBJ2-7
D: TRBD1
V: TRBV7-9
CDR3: CASSYGQGAPYEQYF
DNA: TGTGCCAGCAGTTACGGACAGGGGGCTCCCTACGAGCAGTACTTC

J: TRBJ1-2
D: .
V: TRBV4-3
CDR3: CASSQDLRDGYTF
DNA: TGCGCCAGCAGCCAAGATTTACGGGATGGCTACACCTTC

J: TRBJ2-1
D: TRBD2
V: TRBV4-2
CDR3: CASSQVRPTSGGAVFF
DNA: TGTGCCAGCAGCCAAGTTCGTCCGACTAGCGGGGGGGCCGTGTTCTTC

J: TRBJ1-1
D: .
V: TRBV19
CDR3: CASSLKSGARTEAFF
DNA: TGTGCCAGTAGTTTGAAGTCAGGGGCGAGAACTGAAGCTTTCTTT

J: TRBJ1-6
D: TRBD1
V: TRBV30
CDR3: CAWRNIGQGISPLHF
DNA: TGTGCCTGGAGGAATATTGGACAGGGGATTTCACCCCTCCACTTT

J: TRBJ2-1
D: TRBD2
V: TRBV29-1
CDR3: CSVVRAPSGSYNEQFF
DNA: TGCAGCGTTGTAAGGGCCCCTAGCGGGAGTTACAATGAGCAGTTCTTC

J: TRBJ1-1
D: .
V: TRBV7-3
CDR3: CASSLTLDTEAFF
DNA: TGTGCCAGCAGCTTGACTCTGGACACTGAAGCTTTCTTT

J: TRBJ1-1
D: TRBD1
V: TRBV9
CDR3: CASSVGTGDTEAFF
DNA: TGTGCCAGCAGCGTAGGGACAGGGGACACTGAAGCTTTCTTT

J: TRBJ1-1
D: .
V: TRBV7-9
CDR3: CASSQAGGAGAFF
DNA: TGTGCCAGCAGCCAAGCCGGAGGCGCCGGAGCTTTCTTT

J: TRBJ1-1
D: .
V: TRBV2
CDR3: CASLLWEKRREAFF
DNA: TGTGCCAGCCTCCTGTGGGAGAAGAGGAGGGAAGCTTTCTTT

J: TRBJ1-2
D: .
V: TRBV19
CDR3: CASSMGQFYGYTF
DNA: TGTGCCAGTAGTATGGGGCAGTTCTATGGCTACACCTTC

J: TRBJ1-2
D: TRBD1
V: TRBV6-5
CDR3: CASSVSAGGGYGYTF
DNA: TGTGCCAGCAGTGTCTCGGCAGGGGGAGGCTATGGCTACACCTTC

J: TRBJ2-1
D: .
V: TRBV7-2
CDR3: CASSEQGFEQFF
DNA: TGTGCCAGCAGCGAACAGGGTTTTGAGCAGTTCTTC